These 27 T cell receptor beta chains originate from one sample sequenced in a study of blood T cell repertoires in COVID-19. Assay used: immunoSEQ multiplex PCR; TCRdb lists only in-frame clones, some missing. The table shows about 170,000 clones, with about four fifths occurring only once. The specimen was peripheral blood. These receptors all stem from a woman older than 75 with acute or convalescent COVID-19.

V is TRBV9 and J is TRBJ2-1; 8 positions agree with TRBD2. The V segment lost 0 bases and the J segment 4 bases; nucleotides outside the gene matches: 3. This CDR3 region has 15 residues. CDR1 and CDR2 (germline): SGDLS, YYNGEE. This CDR3 reads CASSVGREAYNEQFF. The DNA for the CDR3 is TGTGCCAGCAGCGTAGGGCGGGAGGCTTACAATGAGCAGTTCTTC.

The chain couples TRBV6-5 to TRBJ1-5, with D hard to call. The CDR3 sequence is 14 residues long. V gave up 6 bases and J gave up 5 bases, with 14 bases separating them. Per germline, CDR1 MNHEY and CDR2 SVGAGI. CDR3 in amino acids: CASSPGSGHQPQHF. The CDR3 coding sequence is TGTGCCAGCAGCCCGGGCAGCGGGCATCAGCCCCAGCATTTT.

The chain carries TRBV25-1 and TRBJ1-6, with a possible D match to TRBD1 (6 bases). The CDR3 totals 15 residues. The germline V gene encodes CDR1 MGHDK and CDR2 SYGVNS. V was clipped by 4 bases and J by 8 bases, with 15 bases between them. DNA of the CDR3: TGTGCCAGCAGTGCAACACCGGACAGTTATTCACCCCTCCACTTT. Translating it yields CASSATPDSYSPLHF. The full variable domain, rest sourced from reference TRBV25-1 and TRBJ1-6, is EADIYQTPRYLVIGTGKKITLECSQTMGHDKMYWYQQDPGMELHLIHYSYGVNSTEKGDLSSESTVSRIRTEHFPLTLESARPSHTSQYLCASSATPDSYSPLHFGNGTRLTVT.

The J gene is TRBJ1-2, the V gene TRBV5-6; 12 nucleotides align to TRBD1. Germline V lookup: CDR1 SGHDT, CDR2 YYEEEE. The CDR3 loop spans 14 amino acids. V shed 4 bases, J shed 5 bases, and the junction held 3 bases outside the gene matches. CDR3 nucleotide sequence: TGTGCCAGCAGCGGGACAGGGGGCGAATATGGCTACACCTTC. Its translation is CASSGTGGEYGYTF.

The chain links TRBV7-2 to TRBJ2-7; 7 positions match TRBD1. Germline loops: CDR1 SGHTA, CDR2 FQGNSA. The CDR3 consists of 15 residues. The trim removed 5 bases at V and 6 bases at J, leaving 13 bases unmatched. In nucleotides, the CDR3 is TGTGCCAGCAGCCGCGGTGCTGAGGGGGCAGGCGAGCAGTACTTC. This codes for CASSRGAEGAGEQYF.

The chain combines TRBV28 with TRBJ1-1; 7 positions match TRBD1. Germline values: CDR1 MDHEN, CDR2 SYDVKM. This CDR3 has 14 amino acids. V lost 5 bases to trimming and J lost 4 bases; unmatched junction nucleotides: 7. The CDR3: CASSVTGVGTEAFF. The CDR3 bases are TGTGCCAGCAGTGTCACAGGGGTCGGCACTGAAGCTTTCTTT. The full variable domain, completed using reference TRBV28 and TRBJ1-1, is DVKVTQSSRYLVKRTGEKVFLECVQDMDHENMFWYRQDPGLGLRLIYFSYDVKMKEKGDIPEGYSVSREKKERFSLILESASTNQTSMYLCASSVTGVGTEAFFGQGTRLTVV.

A remark on this clone: The junction differs from germline at one of its ends, possibly a read error. The chain combines TRBV7-7 with TRBJ2-7; a possible D gene is TRBD2 (7 bases). The CDR3 is 15 residues long. CDR1 and CDR2 from the germline V gene are SSHAT and FNYEAQ (reference sequence). The CDR3 DNA sequence: TGTGCTAGCAGCTTAAGCCCAGGGGAGGGCTACGAGCAGTACTTC. This encodes CASSLSPGEGYEQYF.

This rearrangement joins TRBV10-3 to TRBJ2-1, with 10 bases fitting TRBD2. V trimming: 2 bases; J trimming: 8 bases; junction bases outside the gene matches: 12. Germline V gene data show CDR1 as ENHRY and CDR2 as SYGVKD. The CDR3 extends over 17 amino acids. The CDR3 protein is CAISEGLGLAAADEQFF. The CDR3, as DNA: TGTGCCATCAGTGAGGGTTTAGGACTAGCGGCAGCGGATGAGCAGTTCTTC.

V gene TRBV5-5 combines with J gene TRBJ2-1; a possible D gene is TRBD2 (6 bases). The germline V and J ends were trimmed by 0 bases and 7 bases, with 11 bases remaining between them. The germline V gene encodes CDR1 SGHKS and CDR2 YYEKEE (reference sequence). The CDR3 covers 14 residues. The CDR3, as DNA: TGTGCCAGCAGCTTGGACGGGAGTACGAATGAGCAGTTCTTC. Translated, it gives CASSLDGSTNEQFF.

The chain has TRBV3-1 (or the pseudogene TRBV3-2) and TRBJ1-4, with a weak D call TRBD1 (5 bases). The V end lost 4 bases, the J end lost 8 bases, and 14 bases lay between the germline ends. Germline lookup yields CDR1 LGHDT and CDR2 YNNKEL (reference sequence). The CDR3 spans 14 residues. The CDR3 DNA reads TGTGCCAGCAGCCTAGAAGGGGCGGTCGAAAAACTGTTTTTT. Residues: CASSLEGAVEKLFF.

The chain couples TRBV7-2 to TRBJ2-1; TRBD2 matches at 7 bases. The germline CDR1 and CDR2 sequences are SGHTA and FQGNSA. The CDR3 spans 16 residues. Trimming removed 0 bases from V and 9 bases from J; junction bases left unmatched: 11. The CDR3 DNA reads as TGTGCCAGCAGCTTAGCGGTTGCGGGAGTACCAGGTGAGCAGTTCTTC. Residues: CASSLAVAGVPGEQFF.

The chain employs TRBV6-4 and TRBJ1-3; D is unresolved. The germline V and J ends were trimmed by 4 bases and 0 bases, with 16 bases remaining between them. CDR1 MRHNA and CDR2 SNTAGT come from the germline V gene. This CDR3 has 17 amino acids. In nucleotides, the CDR3 is TGTGCCAGCAGTGTAGAGCCTCACCGGGGCTCTGGAAACACCATATATTTT. Protein product: CASSVEPHRGSGNTIYF.

This clone was counted a single time. The chain carries TRBV11-2 and TRBJ2-7, with D perhaps matching TRBD2 (5 bases). The CDR3 is made up of 13 amino acids. From germline, CDR1 is SGHAT and CDR2 FQNNGV. Trimming cost V 4 bases and J 6 bases, with 13 bases left between them. CDR3 DNA: TGTGCCAGCAGCTCGTCGGGGTTTCGCGAGCAGTACTTC. The encoded protein is CASSSSGFREQYF. The full variable domain, in which reference TRBV11-2 and TRBJ2-7 provide the parts outside the CDR3, is EAGVAQSPRYKIIEKRQSVAFWCNPISGHATLYWYQQILGQGPKLLIQFQNNGVVDDSQLPKDRFSAERLKGVDSTLKIQPAKLEDSAVYLCASSSSGFREQYFGPGTRLTVT.

The chain uses TRBV5-3 and TRBJ2-4; the match to TRBD2 covers 9 bases. TRBV5-3 belongs to the ORF category, with a function that is uncertain. Losses at the gene ends were 5 bases for V and 6 bases for J; bases not matched to a gene: 12. The CDR3 extends over 16 amino acids. The CDR3 is CARRRGRAKLVNIQYF. CDR3 DNA: TGTGCCAGAAGGCGCGGGAGGGCCAAGCTCGTAAACATTCAGTACTTC.

This rearrangement joins TRBV10-3 to TRBJ2-3; tentative D call: TRBD1 (5 bases). V lost 10 bases and J 6 bases, leaving 23 bases between the germline ends. This CDR3 spans 15 amino acids. Germline loops: CDR1 ENHRY, CDR2 SYGVKD. The CDR3 protein is CATNGYDTGSDTQYF. The CDR3 DNA sequence: TGTGCCACCAACGGCTACGATACAGGATCGGATACGCAGTATTTT.

The chain joins TRBV5-1 to TRBJ2-2; D may be TRBD1 (6 bases). The V end was cut by 4 bases, the J end by 0 bases, with 16 bases between. The CDR3 covers 17 residues. Germline loops: CDR1 SGHRS, CDR2 YFSETQ. CDR3 DNA: TGCGCCAGCAGCCGGACCCGACAGGTCGCGAACACCGGGGAGCTGTTTTTT. Translated, it gives CASSRTRQVANTGELFF.

The rearrangement uses TRBV7-2 and TRBJ1-5; the D gene is possibly TRBD1 (6 bases). V was pared by 5 bases and J by 6 bases, with 11 bases between. CDR3 length equals 13 residues. Germline CDR1 and CDR2: SGHTA and FQGNSA. CDR3 loop: CASSQGGGQPQHF. In nucleotides, the CDR3 is TGTGCCAGCAGCCAAGGGGGGGGTCAGCCCCAGCATTTT.

The chain uses TRBV19 and TRBJ2-1, with TRBD2 as a possible D gene (7 bases). The CDR3 runs to 16 residues. V was trimmed by 7 bases and J by 1 base, leaving 17 bases between them. Germline values: CDR1 LNHDA, CDR2 SQIVND (reference sequence). DNA for the CDR3: TGTGCCAGTACCATAGGGGGGGGATCATCCTACAATGAGCAGTTCTTC. Amino acid sequence: CASTIGGGSSYNEQFF.

J is TRBJ2-1 and V is TRBV9, with TRBD2 matching over 9 bases. Unmatched junction bases numbered 10, after V lost 2 bases and J lost 7 bases. The CDR3 sequence is 16 residues long. Per the germline V gene, CDR1 is SGDLS and CDR2 is YYNGEE. The CDR3 region is CASSVGLAGALNEQFF. The CDR3, as DNA: TGTGCCAGCAGCGTGGGCTTAGCGGGGGCCTTGAATGAGCAGTTCTTC.

The rearrangement joins TRBV20-1 to TRBJ1-4, with 8 nucleotides matching TRBD1. Germline V gene sequence: CDR1 DFQATT, CDR2 SNEGSKA (reference sequence). Trimming took 3 bases from V and 1 from J; bases not matched to a gene: 1. This CDR3 has 14 residues. CDR3 sequence (DNA): TGCAGTGCTAGTGGACAGGGAACTAATGAAAAACTGTTTTTT. Encoded protein: CSASGQGTNEKLFF.

The V gene is TRBV5-4, the J gene TRBJ1-1, with 8 bases identical to TRBD1. Germline lookup yields CDR1 SGHNT and CDR2 YYREEE (reference sequence). The CDR3 totals 14 residues. V gave up 4 bases and J gave up 5 bases; unmatched junction bases: 7. CDR3 DNA sequence: TGTGCCAGCAGCCAAGGACAGGGACCAACTGAAGCTTTCTTT. Translated, it gives CASSQGQGPTEAFF.

This rearrangement joins TRBV10-3 to TRBJ2-7, with D perhaps TRBD1 (5 bases). The CDR3 runs 13 residues. Germline CDR1 reads ENHRY; CDR2 reads SYGVKD. Trimming took 10 bases from V and 5 from J, leaving 18 bases between them. CDR3 in DNA: TGTGCCACCCTAACGGACCAAGGGGACGAGCAGTACTTC. Translation gives CATLTDQGDEQYF.

This chain joins TRBV4-2 and TRBJ1-4; TRBD1 is a possible D gene (5 bases). The CDR3 is 14 residues long. V was trimmed by 1 base and J by 5 bases, leaving 8 bases between them. Germline values: CDR1 LGHNA, CDR2 YNFKEQ. CDR3 nucleotide sequence: TGTGCCAGCAGCCAAGGACAGAGAAATGAAAAACTGTTTTTT. This sequence encodes CASSQGQRNEKLFF.

DNA of the CDR3: TGTGCCAGCAGCTTACTAGCAGGTGAGCAGTTCTTC. It translates to CASSLLAGEQFF. The V call is TRBV11-2, the J call TRBJ2-1; possibly TRBD2 for D (5 bases). The CDR3 extends over 12 amino acids. V was cut by 2 bases and J by 9 bases, with 8 bases left in between. Germline CDR1 and CDR2: SGHAT and FQNNGV.

CDR3 nucleotides: TGTGCCAGCAGTTTCCCGGGACAGGCCTACGAGCAGTACTTC. Protein product: CASSFPGQAYEQYF. The chain links TRBV28 to TRBJ2-7; 8 bases align to TRBD1. The germline V gene has CDR1 MDHEN and CDR2 SYDVKM. This CDR3 region has 14 residues. Unmatched junction bases numbered 3, after V lost 3 bases and J lost 2 bases.

There are a few counts of this clone. The chain joins TRBV5-4 to TRBJ1-6; TRBD1 matches at 8 bases. J lost 7 bases, V lost 3 bases, and 3 bases had no gene match. There are 14 residues in the CDR3. CDR1 and CDR2 (germline): SGHNT, YYREEE (reference sequence). CDR3 protein: CASSYDRGNSPLHF. CDR3 nucleotides: TGTGCCAGCAGCTATGACAGGGGAAATTCACCCCTCCACTTT.

This clone was counted only a few times. The chain joins TRBV18 to TRBJ2-1; 9 bases line up with TRBD1. Germline values: CDR1 KGHSH, CDR2 LQKENI. This CDR3 region has 17 residues. Trimming cost V 6 bases and J 8 bases; bases outside gene matches: 17. CDR3 in amino acids: CASSPEGPGTGIDEQFF. CDR3 sequence (DNA): TGTGCCAGCTCGCCAGAGGGCCCCGGGACAGGGATCGATGAGCAGTTCTTC.